Below are 14 T cell receptor beta chains sequenced from a single sample in a study of T cells after posttransplantation cyclophosphamide (TCRdb year 2016). The library was made by the immunoSEQ multiplex PCR assay. Sourced from immuneACCESS, this table was stored by TCRdb with only in-frame sequences that have V and J called. A share of the clones is absent; for the studies checked, an unresolved V gene accounts for under half, and the remainder has no known explanation. Here the sample lists some 43,000 clones, none seen once only. Of the sample, 2% to 2.5% is held by the ten largest clones. Sample: PBMCs. The receptors here all came from a man aged 35 to 55 in good health, CMV-negative, and a related stem cell transplant donor.

In its sample, this clone was seen many times. The rearrangement links TRBV6-5 to TRBJ2-2; 8 positions agree with TRBD1. This CDR3 region has 15 residues. Germline CDR1 reads MNHEY; CDR2 reads SVGAGI. V dropped 5 bases and J dropped 4; count of bases not matched to a gene: 6. The CDR3 bases are TGTGCCAGCAGTCCTTATACAGGGGGCACCGGGGAGCTGTTTTTT. Protein: CASSPYTGGTGELFF.

This clone was seen many times. The chain employs TRBV2 and TRBJ2-7, with TRBD1 matching over 7 bases. CDR3 length equals 12 residues. V lost 5 bases to trimming and J lost 3 bases; unmatched junction nucleotides: 1. Germline V gene data show CDR1 as SNHLY and CDR2 as FYNNEI. DNA of the CDR3: TGTGCCAGCAGTCGACAGGGCTACGAGCAGTACTTC. It encodes CASSRQGYEQYF. Looking up the rest from reference TRBV2 and TRBJ2-7 gives the full variable domain: EPEVTQTPSHQVTQMGQEVILRCVPISNHLYFYWYRQILGQKVEFLVSFYNNEISEKSEIFDDQFSVERPDGSNFTLKIRSTKLEDSAMYFCASSRQGYEQYFGPGTRLTVT.

This clone appeared many times. The V gene is TRBV27, the J gene TRBJ1-1; D is perhaps TRBD1 (6 bases). Germline CDR1 reads MNHEY; CDR2 reads SMNVEV (reference sequence). With 5 bases removed from V and 6 bases from J, the gap between germline ends came to 13 bases. The CDR3 extends over 13 amino acids. DNA of the CDR3: TGTGCCAGCAGTCAGGGGAGTGTTTCTGAAGCTTTCTTT. Protein product: CASSQGSVSEAFF.

This clone was counted many times. The CDR3 DNA sequence: TGCGCCAGCAGCTTGGGCTCCCAGTCCAATCGTGATGGCTACACCTTC. This codes for CASSLGSQSNRDGYTF. The V gene is TRBV5-1, the J gene TRBJ1-2; no definite D call. The CDR3 is made up of 16 amino acids. The germline V gene has CDR1 SGHRS and CDR2 YFSETQ. The V end lost 0 bases, the J end lost 6 bases, and 18 bases lay between the germline ends.

There are many counts of this clone. This chain links TRBV29-1 with TRBJ2-6; D is ambiguous. The CDR3 extends over 13 amino acids. The V and J ends lost 8 bases and 0 bases respectively, with 8 bases between them. Germline V gene lookup returns CDR1 SQVTM and CDR2 ANQGSEA. The CDR3 reads CSPGGSGANVLTF. CDR3 DNA sequence: TGCAGCCCTGGCGGCTCTGGGGCCAACGTCCTGACTTTC.

This clone was seen at least ten times. The chain carries TRBV19 and TRBJ1-4; 7 nucleotides line up with TRBD1. This CDR3 contains 15 residues. Germline CDR1 and CDR2: LNHDA and SQIVND (reference sequence). V dropped 8 bases and J dropped 0; count of bases not matched to a gene: 6. CDR3 residues: CASLQGTATNEKLFF. For the CDR3, the DNA is TGTGCCAGTTTACAGGGGACTGCAACTAATGAAAAACTGTTTTTT.

This clone has at least ten counts. This chain uses TRBV11-2 with TRBJ2-7; tentatively, D is TRBD2 (6 bases). Per the germline V gene, CDR1 is SGHAT and CDR2 is FQNNGV. The CDR3 extends over 16 amino acids. Trimming cost V 4 bases and J 5 bases, with 21 bases left between them. The CDR3 coding sequence is TGTGCCAGCAGCTCGAGTCGACTAGGCGAATGGAACGAGCAGTACTTC. Protein: CASSSSRLGEWNEQYF.

This clone was seen ten or more times. The CDR3 loop is CSARLREYEQYF. CDR3 in DNA: TGCAGCGCGAGGCTCCGGGAGTACGAGCAGTACTTC. V and J are TRBV29-1 and TRBJ2-7, with a possible D match to TRBD2 (6 bases). The V gene's germline CDR1 is SQVTM and CDR2 ANQGSEA. V dropped 7 bases and J dropped 4 bases, with 14 bases sitting between them. CDR3 length: 12 amino acids.

This clone was counted ten times or more. This sequence joins TRBV4-1 and TRBJ2-3, with 9 bases that match TRBD2. Trimming took 1 base from V and 0 from J; bases not matched to a gene: 5. The length of the CDR3 is 17 residues. Germline CDR1 is MGHRA and CDR2 is YSYEKL. The chain's CDR3 is CASSQVHSGSSTDTQYF. CDR3 nucleotide sequence: TGCGCCAGCAGCCAAGTTCATAGCGGGAGCAGCACAGATACGCAGTATTTT.

This clone has a count of ten or more. The chain joins TRBV6-1 to TRBJ1-3; D gene uncertain. The V end was cut by 5 bases, the J end by 0 bases, with 8 bases between. This CDR3 spans 14 amino acids. Germline CDR1 MNHNS, CDR2 SASEGT. The CDR3 DNA follows: TGTGCCAGCAGTCTAACTTACTCTGGAAACACCATATATTTT. Encoded protein: CASSLTYSGNTIYF.

Ten or more counts support this clone. The rearrangement uses TRBV15 and TRBJ1-2; 8 nucleotides line up with TRBD1. The length of the CDR3 is 14 residues. The junction had 7 bases not matched to a gene; V was cut back by 4 bases and J by 6 bases. From germline, CDR1 is LNHNV and CDR2 YYDKDF (reference sequence). The chain's CDR3 is CATSTRRGLDGYTF. In DNA form, the CDR3 reads TGTGCCACCAGCACCCGCAGGGGGCTAGATGGCTACACCTTC.

This clone appeared many times. The chain has TRBV10-3 and TRBJ1-1; TRBD1 matches 8 bases. Trimming took 0 bases from V and 5 from J; bases not matched to a gene: 5. Germline V CDR1 and CDR2: ENHRY, SYGVKD. This CDR3 spans 15 amino acids. CDR3 nucleotide sequence: TGTGCCATCAGTGAGTCGGGGACAGGTCTGACTGAAGCTTTCTTT. This encodes CAISESGTGLTEAFF.

This clone was found many times. V and J are TRBV5-6 and TRBJ2-7; possibly TRBD2 for D (6 bases). Germline CDR1 and CDR2: SGHDT and YYEEEE. Between the trimmed V and J ends, which lost 0 bases and 2 bases, there was a span of 12 bases. CDR3 length equals 15 residues. This chain's CDR3 is CASSLGAGYAYEQYF. The DNA of the CDR3 is TGTGCCAGCAGCTTGGGTGCGGGGTACGCCTACGAGCAGTACTTC.

This clone showed up many times. The V call is TRBV11-2, the J call TRBJ2-7; TRBD2 is a possible D gene (6 bases). Germline V gene data show CDR1 as SGHAT and CDR2 as FQNNGV. V lost 5 bases to trimming and J lost 4 bases, with 18 bases between them. The CDR3 loop spans 15 amino acids. The CDR3 nucleotides are TGTGCCAGCAGCCAAGGGTCAGGAGGGGTTTACGAGCAGTACTTC. Its translation is CASSQGSGGVYEQYF.